This section outlines one T cell receptor (beta chain) sequence together with its context. Its binding antigen is unknown. Per-base quality was not reported, and no clone a single base away is much larger than it. Patients with a history of autoimmune disease or receiving systemic immunosuppression were excluded from the trial. Peripheral blood for TCR sequencing was collected from all dose cohorts at baseline, on cycle 4 day 1, and on cycle 7 day 1. The samples were taken from a phase I, first-in-human, multicenter, open-label dose-escalation trial of ivuxolimab. The trial enrolled adults with locally advanced or metastatic head and neck squamous cell, hepatocellular, melanoma or renal cell carcinoma. CD4+ and CD8+ T cells were sorted separately from peripheral blood before TCR sequencing. Genomic DNA was isolated from the sorted cells so that the TCRbeta CDR3 region could be sequenced. The immunoSEQ Assay was used for sequencing of TCRbeta CDR3 regions. TCRdb's version of the immuneACCESS table is confined to in-frame rearrangements and falls short of the full clone set. An unresolved V gene accounts for under half of the shortfall where checked; the remainder is of unknown origin. The sample table shows around 84,000 clones, and 84% are seen once. 6.5% to 8% of the sample rests with the top ten.

From the cysteine up to the phenylalanine, the CDR3 has a length of 15 residues. The kept DNA is CDR3 alone, 45 bases in frame from the first base. Relative to germline, V is missing 3 bases and J is missing 2 bases, with 5 bases of the junction outside any gene match. Sequences SGHRS (CDR1) and YFSETQ (CDR2) are obtained from the germline V gene. This entry belongs to a study of OX40 agonist ivuxolimab in advanced cancers. For the wider study: Ivuxolimab was a fully human IgG2 agonistic monoclonal antibody targeting the costimulatory receptor OX40 (CD134). Prior anti-PD-1, anti-PD-L1 or anti-CTLA-4 therapy was permitted, and checkpoint inhibitors had been received by less than 45% of dose-escalation patients. Partial responses occurred in three dose-escalation patients: two with cutaneous melanoma and one with hepatocellular carcinoma. Peripheral TCRbeta sequencing was intended to test whether TCR sequence diversity was altered and clonal T-cell expansion was caused by ivuxolimab. The paper describes the monotherapy dose-escalation part (N ≈ 52 patients) of the phase I trial of ivuxolimab. Intravenous ivuxolimab was administered to patients every 2 weeks at six dose levels: 0.01, 0.1, 0.3, 1.5, 3 and 10 mg/kg. Among the 52 dose-escalation patients, 19 had hepatocellular carcinoma, 15 melanoma, 9 renal cell carcinoma and 9 head and neck cancer. In the dose-escalation cohort, 75% to 85% of patients were male, and the mean age was 60 years with a range of about 20 to 80.

General study outcomes and caveats: The antigen specificity of the clonally expanded peripheral T cells was not determined. At doses of 0.1 to 3.0 mg/kg, clonal expansion of both CD4+ and CD8+ T cells in blood was seen between baseline and week 6. After ivuxolimab, more expanded clones were found on average in CD8+ T cells than in CD4+ T cells. In the 0.1-3.0 mg/kg groups, partial responders were among the patients with the lowest normalized peripheral clonal expansion, particularly in CD8+ T cells. Low levels of normalized T-cell clonal expansion were also shown by some nonresponding patients.

The chain employs TRBV5-1 and TRBJ2-3, with TRBD1 identical over 8 junction bases. This TCR came from an adult with an advanced solid tumor such as melanoma, head and neck, liver or kidney cancer. This specimen consisted of CD4+ or CD8+ T cells sorted from blood, obtained in a trial of the OX40 agonist ivuxolimab. CDR3 reads: CASSWQGAHTDTQYF. The nucleotide sequence reads as follows: TGCGCCAGCAGCTGGCAGGGGGCGCACACAGATACGCAGTATTTT.